A selection of T cell receptor beta chains follows, all from one sample in a study of T cell changes during pregnancy in multiple sclerosis. Only in-frame clones appear in the TCRdb table, and some are missing; sequencing was by immunoSEQ multiplex PCR. The sample has about 40,000 clones; roughly nine tenths are singletons. The sequenced sample was CD4+ T cells from peripheral blood mononuclear cells, obtained in the first trimester of pregnancy. The source of these receptors is a female donor with multiple sclerosis, enrolled in a pregnancy study. Each CDR3 is given with its conserved first and last residue. A D gene is named only where the DNA matches it firmly. Only some rows state a clone size, as once, few, many or a class for expanded clones.

d_gene: NA
abundance: NA
v_gene: TRBV4-3
j_gene: TRBJ2-7
CDR3nt: TGCGCCAGCAGCCAAGGACAGGCCTACGAGCAGTACTTC
CDR3aa: CASSQGQAYEQYF

d_gene: NA
abundance: NA
v_gene: TRBV6-1
j_gene: TRBJ1-5
CDR3nt: TGTGCCAGCAGTGAACTAGCCTGGGAGCCCCAGCATTTT
CDR3aa: CASSELAWEPQHF

d_gene: TRBD1
abundance: NA
v_gene: TRBV29-1
j_gene: TRBJ2-1
CDR3nt: TGCAGCTTTTACAGGGGGTACGAGCAGTTCTTC
CDR3aa: CSFYRGYEQFF

d_gene: NA
abundance: NA
v_gene: TRBV2
j_gene: TRBJ2-7
CDR3nt: TGTGCCAGCAGTGAAGGAGGCAGGGGCTACGAGCAGTACTTC
CDR3aa: CASSEGGRGYEQYF

d_gene: TRBD1
abundance: once
v_gene: TRBV2
j_gene: TRBJ2-7
CDR3nt: TGTGCCAGCAGTGAAGGTCGTGCAGGGGGCAACGAGCAGTACTTC
CDR3aa: CASSEGRAGGNEQYF

d_gene: NA
abundance: NA
v_gene: TRBV11-3
j_gene: TRBJ2-2
CDR3nt: TGTGCCAGCAGCCCACATACAGGGACCGGGGAGCTGTTTTTT
CDR3aa: CASSPHTGTGELFF

d_gene: TRBD1
abundance: NA
v_gene: TRBV9
j_gene: TRBJ1-2
CDR3nt: TGTGCCAGCACAGGGGGCCCTACTAACTATGGCTACACCTTC
CDR3aa: CASTGGPTNYGYTF

d_gene: TRBD1
abundance: NA
v_gene: TRBV11-2
j_gene: TRBJ1-1
CDR3nt: TGTGCCAGCAGACCCCGACAGGGACAAATTAACACTGAAGCTTTCTTT
CDR3aa: CASRPRQGQINTEAFF

d_gene: TRBD2
abundance: NA
v_gene: TRBV28
j_gene: TRBJ2-2
CDR3nt: TGTGCCAGGGCAGCGGGGGGCATTAACACCGGGGAGCTGTTTTTT
CDR3aa: CARAAGGINTGELFF

d_gene: TRBD2
abundance: NA
v_gene: TRBV27
j_gene: TRBJ2-7
CDR3nt: TGTGCCAGCAGTTTGTCTCTGAGTCTAGCGGGAGGGCCTCACTACGAGCAGTACTTC
CDR3aa: CASSLSLSLAGGPHYEQYF

d_gene: TRBD2
abundance: NA
v_gene: TRBV10-3
j_gene: TRBJ2-3
CDR3nt: TGTGCCATCAGTAGAGCGGGGCAAGGTGCAGATACGCAGTATTTT
CDR3aa: CAISRAGQGADTQYF

d_gene: NA
abundance: few
v_gene: TRBV30
j_gene: TRBJ1-3
CDR3nt: TGTGCCTGGATCCGGGGCTCTGGAAACACCATATATTTT
CDR3aa: CAWIRGSGNTIYF

d_gene: NA
abundance: NA
v_gene: TRBV5-1
j_gene: TRBJ2-7
CDR3nt: TGCGCCAGCGCGATTGTTGGGACAATTGACGAGCAGTACTTC
CDR3aa: CASAIVGTIDEQYF

d_gene: TRBD2
abundance: once
v_gene: TRBV10-3
j_gene: TRBJ2-1
CDR3nt: TGTGCCACCGATAGCGGGAGCTCCTACAATGAGCAGTTCTTC
CDR3aa: CATDSGSSYNEQFF

d_gene: TRBD1
abundance: NA
v_gene: TRBV7-2
j_gene: TRBJ1-2
CDR3nt: TGTGCCAGCAGCTTAGGTGGAGGGGGCAGATATGGCTACACCTTC
CDR3aa: CASSLGGGGRYGYTF

d_gene: TRBD1
abundance: NA
v_gene: TRBV9
j_gene: TRBJ1-2
CDR3nt: TGTGCCAGCAGCTCCCAGGGGGGCACTTATGGCTACACCTTC
CDR3aa: CASSSQGGTYGYTF

d_gene: NA
abundance: NA
v_gene: TRBV11-2
j_gene: TRBJ1-2
CDR3nt: TGTGCCAGCAGCTCAGGGGCCGGCTATGGCTACACCTTC
CDR3aa: CASSSGAGYGYTF

d_gene: TRBD1
abundance: NA
v_gene: TRBV30
j_gene: TRBJ1-2
CDR3nt: TGTGCCTGGAGTTTCCGGACAGGCCGATATGGCTACACCTTC
CDR3aa: CAWSFRTGRYGYTF

d_gene: TRBD2
abundance: NA
v_gene: TRBV4-2
j_gene: TRBJ2-3
CDR3nt: TGTGCCAGCAGCCAAGGGGCTAGCGGGAGGCTTGATACGCAGTATTTT
CDR3aa: CASSQGASGRLDTQYF

d_gene: NA
abundance: NA
v_gene: TRBV5-4
j_gene: TRBJ2-3
CDR3nt: TGTGCCAGCAGCTTGGACATTTCAACGGGGGATACGCAGTATTTT
CDR3aa: CASSLDISTGDTQYF

d_gene: NA
abundance: NA
v_gene: TRBV7-2
j_gene: TRBJ1-2
CDR3nt: TGTGCCAGCAGCTATTCCGCTAGTCATGACTATGGCTACACCTTC
CDR3aa: CASSYSASHDYGYTF

d_gene: NA
abundance: NA
v_gene: TRBV9
j_gene: TRBJ2-5
CDR3nt: TGTGCCAGCAGCGCAGCCGCGGGCCGCGAAGAGACCCAGTACTTC
CDR3aa: CASSAAAGREETQYF

d_gene: TRBD2
abundance: NA
v_gene: TRBV5-6
j_gene: TRBJ2-7
CDR3nt: TGTGCCAGCAGCCTGTCCGAATTAGCGGGGGGGGCCAACGAGCAGTACTTC
CDR3aa: CASSLSELAGGANEQYF

d_gene: TRBD1
abundance: NA
v_gene: TRBV9
j_gene: TRBJ2-2
CDR3nt: TGTGCCAGCAGCGCCCGGGACAGAGATCGGACCGGGGAGCTGTTTTTT
CDR3aa: CASSARDRDRTGELFF

d_gene: TRBD1
abundance: NA
v_gene: TRBV5-1
j_gene: TRBJ2-1
CDR3nt: TGCGCCAGCAGCTCGGGGACAGAGTACAATGAGCAGTTCTTC
CDR3aa: CASSSGTEYNEQFF

d_gene: TRBD2
abundance: NA
v_gene: TRBV9
j_gene: TRBJ2-1
CDR3nt: TGTGCCAGCAGCCTACGGACTAGCCTCAATGAGCAGTTCTTC
CDR3aa: CASSLRTSLNEQFF

d_gene: NA
abundance: NA
v_gene: TRBV6-6
j_gene: TRBJ2-5
CDR3nt: TGTGCCAGCAGTTACGGCGAGACCCAGTACTTC
CDR3aa: CASSYGETQYF

d_gene: NA
abundance: NA
v_gene: TRBV9
j_gene: TRBJ1-1
CDR3nt: TGTGCCAGCAGCGCCGAACCCGGGAGTGAAGCTTTCTTT
CDR3aa: CASSAEPGSEAFF